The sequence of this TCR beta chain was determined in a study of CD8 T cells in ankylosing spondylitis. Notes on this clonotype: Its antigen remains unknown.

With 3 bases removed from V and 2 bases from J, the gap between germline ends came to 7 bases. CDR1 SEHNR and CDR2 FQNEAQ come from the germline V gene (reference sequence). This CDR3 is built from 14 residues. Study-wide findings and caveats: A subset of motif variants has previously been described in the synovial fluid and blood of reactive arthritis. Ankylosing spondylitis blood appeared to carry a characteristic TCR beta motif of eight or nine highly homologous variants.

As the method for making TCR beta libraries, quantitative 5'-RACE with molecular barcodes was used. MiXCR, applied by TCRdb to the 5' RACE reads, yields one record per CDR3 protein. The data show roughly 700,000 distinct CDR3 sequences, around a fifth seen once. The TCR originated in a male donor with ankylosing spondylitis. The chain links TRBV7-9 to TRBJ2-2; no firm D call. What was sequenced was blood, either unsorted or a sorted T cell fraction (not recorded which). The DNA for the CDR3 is TGTGCCAGCAGCTTTTGGCCAAACACCGGGGAGCTGTTTTTT. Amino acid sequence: CASSFWPNTGELFF.